Sequencing of this T cell receptor (beta chain) was carried out in a study of T cell clonality in common variable immunodeficiency. CVID meant reduced serum IgG, IgA and/or IgM plus specific antibody deficiency. CDR1 and CDR2 from the germline V gene are PRHDT and FYEKMQ (reference sequence). The junction had 2 bases not matched to a gene; V was cut back by 6 bases and J by 4 bases. The CDR3 loop spans 15 amino acids. This clone was seen a few times. The antigen is undetermined. The CDR3 goes on 3 residues after the read ends, and that part is filled in from the germline J gene. Sequenced by immunoSEQ multiplex PCR; TCRdb stores in-frame clones only, minus some. Altogether around 33,000 clones were found in the sample, and no singletons occur. Study-wide results and limits: T cell subpopulation sequencing would be needed to explain CVID clonality. Common variable immunodeficiency TCR beta sequences reportedly had fewer deletions and N-nucleotide insertions.

The chain employs TRBV13 and TRBJ2-3; the match to TRBD2 covers 15 bases. The specimen was peripheral blood mononuclear cells. This receptor was obtained from a human donor with common variable immunodeficiency. CDR3 DNA (partial): TGTGCCAGCAGGGGGACTAGCGGGAGGTCAGATACG. Encoded protein: CASRGTSGRSDT. The complete CDR3 protein is CASRGTSGRSDTQYF. The whole variable domain, filled in from reference TRBV13 and TRBJ2-3, reads AAGVIQSPRHLIKEKRETATLKCYPIPRHDTVYWYQQGPGQDPQFLISFYEKMQSDKGSIPDRFSAQQFSDYHSELNMSSLELGDSALYFCASRGTSGRSDTQYFGPGTRLTVL.